The clone carrying this TCR beta chain appeared a single time. The target antigen is unknown. This entry belongs to a study of multiple sclerosis patients with progressive multifocal leukoencephalopathy. Libraries were prepared by immunoSEQ multiplex PCR; TCRdb keeps only in-frame clonotypes and omits some of them. The sample includes about 30,000 clones, over 90% seen only once; the top ten take less than 2%. Notes on the study in general: Clones expanded at PML were already present before and during natalizumab.

The CDR3 is 11 amino acids. The germline V and J ends were trimmed by 5 bases and 4 bases, with 6 bases remaining between them. Germline V gives CDR1 SEHNR, CDR2 FQNEAQ (reference sequence). Noted time point: before natalizumab initiation. Material: PBMCs. The chain couples TRBV7-9 to TRBJ2-7; D is perhaps TRBD2 (5 bases). This TCR came from a man aged 25-40 years with multiple sclerosis. The CDR3 loop is CASSPGYEQYF. DNA for the CDR3: TGTGCCAGCAGCCCGGGATACGAGCAGTACTTC.